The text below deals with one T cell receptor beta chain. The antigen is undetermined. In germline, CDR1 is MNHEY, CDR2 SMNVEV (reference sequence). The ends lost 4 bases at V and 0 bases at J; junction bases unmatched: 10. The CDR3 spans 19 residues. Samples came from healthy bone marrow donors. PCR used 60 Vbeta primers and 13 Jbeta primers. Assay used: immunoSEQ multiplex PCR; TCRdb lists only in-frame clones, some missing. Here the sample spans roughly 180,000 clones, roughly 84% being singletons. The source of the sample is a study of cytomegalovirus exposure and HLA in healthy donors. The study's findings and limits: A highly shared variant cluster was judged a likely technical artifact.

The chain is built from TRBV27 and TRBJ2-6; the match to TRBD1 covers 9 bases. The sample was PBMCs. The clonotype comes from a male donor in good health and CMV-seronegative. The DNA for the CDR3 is TGTGCCAGCAGTTCCCCAAGGACAGGGGTCCCCTCTGGGGCCAACGTCCTGACTTTC. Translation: CASSSPRTGVPSGANVLTF.